The T cell receptor beta chain under discussion was sequenced for a study of beta chain features in type 1 diabetes. Findings and limits, study-wide: At VDJ recombination sites, type 1 diabetes patients had fewer insertions and more deleted nucleotides. Shortening that was moderate but significant affected the TCRB CDR3s of Type 1 diabetes patients in all four CD4+ subsets.

Expressed TCRB transcripts were sequenced because the entire RNA isolate underwent reverse transcription. An average of around 3.4 million reads was obtained for naive, central memory and regulatory T cell samples. Clones were sequenced by immunoSEQ multiplex PCR, and TCRdb holds only the in-frame ones, with some missing. Counted here are 95,000 to 150,000 clones, about 17% occurring once; the ten biggest clones make up 2% to 2.5%. Points on this clone: Antigen: not known.

The length of the CDR3 is 15 residues. In germline, CDR1 is KGHSH, CDR2 LQKENI. Between the trimmed V and J ends, which lost 3 bases and 5 bases, there was a span of 16 bases. Sorted populations all exceeded 98% purity. The sequenced sample consisted of central memory CD4+ T cells from blood. V and J are TRBV18 and TRBJ2-5; the D gene is possibly TRBD2 (5 bases). This sequence was found in a man between 25 and 39 years old with type 1 diabetes. The CDR3 here is CASSPTVGIVETQYF. The CDR3 DNA is TGTGCCAGCTCACCCACCGTCGGGATTGTGGAGACCCAGTACTTC.